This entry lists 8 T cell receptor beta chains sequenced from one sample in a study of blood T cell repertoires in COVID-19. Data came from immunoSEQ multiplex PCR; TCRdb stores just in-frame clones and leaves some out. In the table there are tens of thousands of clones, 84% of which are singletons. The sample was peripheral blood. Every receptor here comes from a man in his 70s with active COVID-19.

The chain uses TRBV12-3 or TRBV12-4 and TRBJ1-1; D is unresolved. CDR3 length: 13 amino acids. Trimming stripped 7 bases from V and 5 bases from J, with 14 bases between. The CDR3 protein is CASTLWGGTEAFF. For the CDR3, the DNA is TGTGCCAGCACCCTGTGGGGAGGGACTGAAGCTTTCTTT.

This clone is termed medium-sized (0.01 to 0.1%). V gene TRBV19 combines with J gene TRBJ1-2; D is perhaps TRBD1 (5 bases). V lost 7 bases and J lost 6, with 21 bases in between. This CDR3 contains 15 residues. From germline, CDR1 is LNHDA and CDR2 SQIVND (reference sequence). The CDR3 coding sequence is TGTGCCAGTACGGGACTGGATCTTTTAACCGATGGCTACACCTTC. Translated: CASTGLDLLTDGYTF.

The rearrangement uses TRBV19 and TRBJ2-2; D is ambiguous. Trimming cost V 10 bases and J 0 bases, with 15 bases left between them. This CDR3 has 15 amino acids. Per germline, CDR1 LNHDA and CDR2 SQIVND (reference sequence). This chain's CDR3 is CATSLQPTNTGELFF. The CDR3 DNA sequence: TGTGCCACCTCTTTACAACCGACGAACACCGGGGAGCTGTTTTTT.

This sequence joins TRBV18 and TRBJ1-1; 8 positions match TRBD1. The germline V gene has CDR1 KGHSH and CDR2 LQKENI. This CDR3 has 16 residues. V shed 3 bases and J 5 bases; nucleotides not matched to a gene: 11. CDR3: CASSPLRGQGETEAFF. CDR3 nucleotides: TGTGCCAGCTCACCCCTGAGAGGACAGGGAGAGACTGAAGCTTTCTTT.

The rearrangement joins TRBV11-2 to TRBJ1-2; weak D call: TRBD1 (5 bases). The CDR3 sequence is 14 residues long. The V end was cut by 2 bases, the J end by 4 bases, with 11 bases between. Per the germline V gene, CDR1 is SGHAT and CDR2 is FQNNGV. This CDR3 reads CASSLTRGGYGYTF. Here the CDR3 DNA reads TGTGCCAGCAGCTTAACTAGGGGAGGCTATGGCTACACCTTC.

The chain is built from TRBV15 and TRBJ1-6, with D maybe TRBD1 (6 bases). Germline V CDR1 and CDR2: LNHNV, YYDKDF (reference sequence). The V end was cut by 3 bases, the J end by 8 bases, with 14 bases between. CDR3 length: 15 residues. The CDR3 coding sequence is TGTGCCACCAGCAGGACAGGTCTGAGGGATTCACCCCTCCACTTT. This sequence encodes CATSRTGLRDSPLHF.

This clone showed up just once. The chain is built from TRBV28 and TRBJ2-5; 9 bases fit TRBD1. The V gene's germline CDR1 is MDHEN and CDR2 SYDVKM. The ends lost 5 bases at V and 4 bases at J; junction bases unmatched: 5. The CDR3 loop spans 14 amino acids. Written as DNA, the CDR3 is TGTGCCAGCAGTACCACAGGGGGCGTAGAGACCCAGTACTTC. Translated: CASSTTGGVETQYF.

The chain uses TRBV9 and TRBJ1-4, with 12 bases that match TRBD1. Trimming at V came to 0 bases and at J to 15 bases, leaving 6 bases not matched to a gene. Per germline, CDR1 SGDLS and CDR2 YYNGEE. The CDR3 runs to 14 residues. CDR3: CASSVVGTGGKLFF. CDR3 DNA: TGTGCCAGCAGCGTAGTAGGGACAGGGGGCAAATTGTTTTTT.